Below are 20 T cell receptor beta chains sequenced from a single sample in a study of T cell repertoires in cytomegalovirus infection (dated by TCRdb to between 2018 and 2021). Sequencing was carried out with an Illumina HiSeq 1500. In TCRdb, the public reads were trimmed at Q25 with fastp and aligned with MiXCR, with productive beta chains retained. Rows with a matching CDR3 protein are joined into one entry that keeps the most common DNA and genes. The sample table contains about 320,000 distinct CDR3 sequences; only one count was recorded for 9.5% of them. About 4.5% of the sample is in the top ten clones. Sequencing was done on a sample of PBMCs. The source of these receptors is a human donor in good health (CMV status not recorded). Some clones in this sample may be carry-over from other donors' samples.

This clonotype was seen repeatedly, ten times or more. The rearrangement links TRBV7-2 to TRBJ2-2; D call uncertain. The CDR3 has 15 amino acids. The germline V gene has CDR1 SGHTA and CDR2 FQGNSA. Trimming took 1 base from V and 0 from J, leaving 6 bases between them. The CDR3 bases are TGTGCCAGCAGCTTAGGCAGGCCGAACACCGGGGAGCTGTTTTTT. It codes for CASSLGRPNTGELFF.

This clonotype was picked up a small number of times. The chain recombines TRBV7-2 with TRBJ1-4; D is possibly TRBD1 (5 bases). Germline-derived CDR1 and CDR2 are SGHTA and FQGNSA. The V end lost 7 bases, the J end lost 4 bases, and 16 bases lay between the germline ends. The CDR3 runs to 15 residues. The CDR3 reads CASTLEGTVNEKLFF. CDR3 bases: TGTGCCAGCACCTTGGAAGGGACGGTTAATGAAAAACTGTTTTTT.

The chain recombines TRBV11-2 with TRBJ2-5; 12 positions agree with TRBD2. This CDR3 has 15 residues. Looked up from germline, CDR1 is SGHAT and CDR2 is FQNNGV. Trimming removed 5 bases from V and 5 bases from J; junction bases left unmatched: 6. The CDR3 DNA reads TGTGCCAGCAGCCCGACTAGCGGGAGAGGGGAGACCCAGTACTTC. It is translated as CASSPTSGRGETQYF.

The V call is TRBV7-2, the J call TRBJ1-4, with 11 bases matching TRBD1. Germline V gene data show CDR1 as SGHTA and CDR2 as FQGNSA. CDR3 length equals 17 residues. V gave up 2 bases and J gave up 5 bases; unmatched junction bases: 7. The CDR3 sequence is CASSLSHGQGANEKLFF. The DNA for the CDR3 is TGTGCCAGCAGCTTATCCCACGGACAGGGGGCAAATGAAAAACTGTTTTTT.

This clonotype appeared a few times. The chain recombines TRBV6-1 with TRBJ2-2, with D possibly matching TRBD2 (6 bases). The CDR3 contains 14 residues. The V gene's germline CDR1 is MNHNS and CDR2 SASEGT. Trimming cost V 1 base and J 6 bases, with 9 bases left between them. CDR3 coding DNA: TGTGCCAGCAGTGAAGAATGGGGGGCCGGGGAGCTGTTTTTT. Amino acids: CASSEEWGAGELFF.

This clonotype was found many times. The chain combines TRBV7-9 with TRBJ2-1; 9 bases map to TRBD2. CDR1 is SEHNR, CDR2 FQNEAQ, per germline (reference sequence). The V segment lost 2 bases and the J segment 4 bases; nucleotides outside the gene matches: 6. The CDR3 is 16 amino acids. CDR3 region: CASSLSGLAGYNEQFF. CDR3 bases: TGTGCCAGCAGCTTAAGTGGGCTAGCGGGATACAATGAGCAGTTCTTC. The entire variable domain, with the rest obtained from reference TRBV7-9 and TRBJ2-1, is as follows: DTGVSQNPRHKITKRGQNVTFRCDPISEHNRLYWYRQTLGQGPEFLTYFQNEAQLEKSRLLSDRFSAERPKGSFSTLEIQRTEQGDSAMYLCASSLSGLAGYNEQFFGPGTRLTVL.

This clonotype came up many times. The chain couples TRBV11-2 to TRBJ2-5; D is possibly TRBD1 (6 bases). Trimming shortened V by 3 bases and J by 5 bases, and 10 bases separated the two germline ends. CDR1 is SGHAT, CDR2 FQNNGV, per germline. CDR3 size: 13 residues. CDR3 sequence: CASSFQGWETQYF. CDR3 DNA sequence: TGTGCCAGCAGCTTTCAGGGGTGGGAGACCCAGTACTTC.

This clonotype was observed a handful of times. V and J are TRBV5-6 and TRBJ1-1, with 9 nucleotides matching TRBD1. The V and J ends lost 3 bases and 0 bases, in that order; junction bases with no gene match: 3. CDR3 length: 15 amino acids. CDR1 and CDR2 (germline): SGHDT, YYEEEE. For the CDR3, the DNA is TGTGCCAGCAGCTGGGGGACAGGGATGAACACTGAAGCTTTCTTT. Protein product: CASSWGTGMNTEAFF.

This rearrangement joins TRBV6-5 to TRBJ1-2; 8 positions match TRBD1. This CDR3 comprises 15 residues. CDR1 MNHEY and CDR2 SVGAGI come from the germline V gene. The V gene end was trimmed by 4 bases and the J gene end by 8 bases; junction bases not matched to a gene: 12. DNA for the CDR3: TGTGCCAGCAGTTCCCTCGGACAGGGAGAAGAGGGCTACACCTTC. As protein: CASSSLGQGEEGYTF.

This clonotype has ten or more counts. The chain carries TRBV4-2 and TRBJ2-5; 14 nucleotides match TRBD2. V trimming: 5 bases; J trimming: 2 bases; junction bases outside the gene matches: 10. This CDR3 is 18 amino acids long. Germline-derived CDR1 and CDR2 are LGHNA and YNFKEQ. CDR3 bases: TGTGCCAGCAGCGCGAATCCGGGACTAGCGGGAGAGCAAGAGACCCAGTACTTC. Translation: CASSANPGLAGEQETQYF.

This sequence joins TRBV6-6 and TRBJ1-5; D is undetermined. Trimming stripped 2 bases from V and 2 bases from J, with 13 bases between. The CDR3 contains 16 residues. In germline, CDR1 is MNHNY, CDR2 SVGAGI (reference sequence). CDR3 loop: CASSYGPGSGNQPQHF. Written as DNA, the CDR3 is TGTGCCAGCAGTTACGGGCCCGGTTCTGGCAATCAGCCCCAGCATTTT.

There are many counts of this clonotype. The chain couples TRBV7-2 to TRBJ2-1; 9 positions agree with TRBD1. V was pared by 4 bases and J by 8 bases, with 9 bases of the junction left unmatched. Germline V CDR1 and CDR2: SGHTA, FQGNSA. The CDR3 is made up of 15 amino acids. CDR3 sequence (DNA): TGTGCCAGCAGCTACCGGGACAGGGAAATAGATGAGCAGTTCTTC. Translated, it gives CASSYRDREIDEQFF.

This clonotype was observed a handful of times. CDR3 nucleotides: TGTGCCAGCAGCCAGAGCGCCTCTGGAAGGGGGAGGAATGAGCAGTTCTTC. Translation: CASSQSASGRGRNEQFF. The chain joins TRBV6-6 to TRBJ2-1; either TRBD1 or TRBD2 may supply D (6 bases each). The CDR3 is made up of 17 amino acids. CDR1 MNHNY and CDR2 SVGAGI come from the germline V gene (reference sequence). Trimming stripped 6 bases from V and 7 bases from J, with 25 bases between.

Here the CDR3 reads CASSESGGGYYEQYF. The CDR3 nucleotides read TGTGCCAGCTCAGAGTCTGGAGGCGGATACTACGAGCAGTACTTC. The chain uses TRBV18 and TRBJ2-7, with D tentatively TRBD2 (5 bases). V lost 5 bases, J lost 3 bases, and 17 bases lay in between. The CDR3 has 15 amino acids. Per germline, CDR1 KGHSH and CDR2 LQKENI.

The chain carries TRBV7-9 and TRBJ2-3; TRBD2 matches at 7 bases. The trim removed 5 bases at V and 2 bases at J, leaving 10 bases unmatched. CDR3 size: 16 residues. CDR1 and CDR2 (germline): SEHNR, FQNEAQ (reference sequence). CDR3 in DNA: TGTGCCAGCAGCCCCGCCACTAGCGCGATCACAGATACGCAGTATTTT. This encodes CASSPATSAITDTQYF.

This clonotype was seen many times. This chain links TRBV7-2 with TRBJ2-5; D may match TRBD1 or TRBD2 (6 bases each). The CDR3 covers 12 residues. Germline CDR1 SGHTA, CDR2 FQGNSA. V was trimmed by 6 bases and J by 3 bases, leaving 8 bases between them. The CDR3 protein is CASRRGEETQYF. CDR3 sequence (DNA): TGTGCCAGCAGGAGGGGGGAAGAGACCCAGTACTTC. The whole variable domain, filled in from reference TRBV7-2 and TRBJ2-5, reads GAGVSQSPSNKVTEKGKDVELRCDPISGHTALYWYRQSLGQGLEFLIYFQGNSAPDKSGLPSDRFSAERTGGSVSTLTIQRTQQEDSAVYLCASRRGEETQYFGPGTRLLVL.

This clonotype was detected ten times or more. The J gene is TRBJ2-2, the V gene TRBV4-2; D not resolved. CDR1 and CDR2 (germline): LGHNA, YNFKEQ. V was shortened by 1 base and J by 4 bases, with 4 bases between the two germline ends. This CDR3 has 13 amino acids. CDR3 sequence: CASSQGSTGELFF. DNA of the CDR3: TGTGCCAGCAGCCAAGGTTCCACCGGGGAGCTGTTTTTT.

This clonotype was found a few times. V usage is TRBV4-1 and J usage is TRBJ2-2; TRBD1 matches at 8 bases. The CDR3 consists of 16 residues. CDR1 and CDR2 (germline): MGHRA, YSYEKL. The ends lost 1 base at V and 1 base at J; junction bases unmatched: 2. CDR3 loop: CASSQAGTGNTGELFF. CDR3 bases: TGCGCCAGCAGCCAAGCCGGGACAGGGAACACCGGGGAGCTGTTTTTT.

The sample holds a few counts of this clonotype. The rearrangement links TRBV7-2 to TRBJ1-4; TRBD1 might be the D (5 bases). V dropped 5 bases and J dropped 7 bases, with 11 bases sitting between them. Germline V CDR1 and CDR2: SGHTA, FQGNSA. The CDR3 runs 13 residues. CDR3 protein: CASSRGDGEKLFF. The CDR3 DNA sequence: TGTGCCAGCAGCCGAGGGGACGGTGAAAAACTGTTTTTT.

The gene calls are TRBV27 and TRBJ2-5, with no clear D. The CDR3 extends over 12 amino acids. CDR1 and CDR2 (germline): MNHEY, SMNVEV (reference sequence). V dropped 4 bases and J dropped 8 bases, with 11 bases sitting between them. The CDR3: CASSSSRRTQYF. The CDR3 nucleotides are TGTGCCAGCAGTTCCTCCCGGCGTACCCAGTACTTC.